This T cell receptor (beta chain) was captured in a study of cytomegalovirus exposure and HLA in healthy donors. Study information: In a previous analysis, approximately 110 million unique TCR beta sequences were found from about 190 million T cells. Broader study findings: Usually a TCR sequence was rare, but some public TCRs were found in many donors. Later analysis identified a missense DCLRE1C variant that was linked to TCR beta V- and J-gene trimming. It was in a later analysis that TCR association rates were seen to vary by HLA locus, highest for DRB1 and lowest for HLA-C.

CDR3 length: 14 residues. Germline V gives CDR1 MNHNY, CDR2 SVGAGI (reference sequence). Germline trimming cut 6 bases from V and 5 bases from J; bases unmatched to any gene: 8. 60 Vbeta and 13 Jbeta primers were used in PCR. Sequencing used immunoSEQ multiplex PCR; TCRdb keeps in-frame clones, though not all of them. Its table records under 50,000 clones. For this clone: Its antigen is as yet unknown.

Sequenced material: PBMCs. This TCR was sampled from a male donor in good health and CMV-seronegative. The chain joins TRBV6-6 to TRBJ2-5, with 8 bases lining up with TRBD2. The CDR3 reads CASRYSGARETQYF. The CDR3 DNA reads as TGTGCCAGCAGATATAGCGGGGCTCGGGAGACCCAGTACTTC.